This T cell receptor (beta chain) was observed in a study of T cells in women clearing cervical HPV infection. Prevalent HPV16 infections were excluded; only incident single HPV16 infections included. The table came from immunoSEQ multiplex PCR; TCRdb's copy has only in-frame clones and leaves some out. In all, the sample yields approximately 21,000 clones. General study findings and limits: Effector/memory and HPV-specific T cells were not isolated, and association timing is unknown. Richness plus V gene abundances separated cases from controls with AUC about 0.83. Repertoire richness, not evenness, was significantly elevated in CIN3+ cases versus controls.

With respect to this clone: The antigen is undetermined.

This sequence originates from a woman between 18 and 70 years old with a cervical HPV16 infection that either progressed to CIN3+ or cleared (not recorded which). The specimen was blood buffy coat.

CDR3 DNA, as far as it was read: TGTGCCAGCTCACAAGAGGCCCTTACCGACGAG. Its protein product is CASSQEALTDE. The entire CDR3 protein is CASSQEALTDEQYF. This chain links TRBV18 with TRBJ2-7, with D uncertain. The CDR3 goes on 3 residues after the read ends, and that part is filled in from the germline J gene. This CDR3 spans 14 amino acids. Trimming took off 4 bases at V and 5 bases at J, with 15 bases between the two ends. Germline loops: CDR1 KGHSH, CDR2 LQKENI.